These 27 T cell receptor beta chains were sequenced from one sample in a study of T cells expressing NK-cell markers. Each CDR3 protein gets one entry in TCRdb, which reprocessed the 5' RACE reads and gives no DNA. The sample has about 460,000 distinct CDR3 sequences; the top ten hold roughly 1.4%. Sequenced material: blood T cells: a sorted CD56 or NKG2C T cell subset, CD4+ or CD8+ T cells, or bulk PBMC T cells (not recorded which). The receptor set was obtained from a woman in her forties or fifties in good health.

This chain links TRBV27 with TRBJ2-1; TCRdb names TRBD1, which stays unverified in the absence of DNA. CDR3 length: 13 residues. Germline-derived CDR1 and CDR2 are MNHEY and SMNVEV (reference sequence). CDR3 sequence: CASSPGVRNEQFF.

The chain joins TRBV27 to TRBJ2-3; the D call from TCRdb, TRBD2, cannot be confirmed without DNA. CDR1 and CDR2 (germline): MNHEY, SMNVEV (reference sequence). CDR3 length: 15 residues. This CDR3 reads CASRTSGTPTDTQYF.

This chain joins TRBV11-2 and TRBJ2-1; TCRdb reports TRBD2, a call that lacks DNA to check it against. The CDR3 consists of 15 residues. Germline lookup yields CDR1 SGHAT and CDR2 FQNNGV. The CDR3 reads CASSLDGSPRDEQFF.

The V call is TRBV29-1, the J call TRBJ2-1; TCRdb picks TRBD2, but there is no DNA to check that call. CDR1 and CDR2 (germline): SQVTM, ANQGSEA. The CDR3 is made up of 12 amino acids. The CDR3 loop reads CSVDSSGNEQFF.

The gene calls are TRBV20-1 and TRBJ2-4; TCRdb returns TRBD2, unconfirmable since there is no DNA. The CDR3 loop spans 13 amino acids. Germline V gene lookup returns CDR1 DFQATT and CDR2 SNEGSKA (reference sequence). CDR3 in amino acids: CSAKLAGVNIQYF.

The rearrangement joins TRBV11-2 to TRBJ2-7. There are 12 residues in the CDR3. Looked up from germline, CDR1 is SGHAT and CDR2 is FQNNGV. CDR3 residues: CASSLFRYEQYF. The full variable domain, completed using reference TRBV11-2 and TRBJ2-7, is EAGVAQSPRYKIIEKRQSVAFWCNPISGHATLYWYQQILGQGPKLLIQFQNNGVVDDSQLPKDRFSAERLKGVDSTLKIQPAKLEDSAVYLCASSLFRYEQYFGPGTRLTVT.

CDR3 sequence: CASSPLQGLTDTQYF. The gene calls are TRBV18 and TRBJ2-3; TCRdb gives TRBD2 as the D gene, but with no DNA this cannot be confirmed. CDR1 and CDR2 from the germline V gene are KGHSH and LQKENI. The CDR3 length is 15 residues. The full variable domain, with the rest looked up from reference TRBV18 and TRBJ2-3, is NAGVMQNPRHLVRRRGQEARLRCSPMKGHSHVYWYRQLPEEGLKFMVYLQKENIIDESGMPKERFSAEFPKEGPSILRIQQVVRGDSAAYFCASSPLQGLTDTQYFGPGTRLTVL.

CDR3 sequence: CASSLRTGQYNEQFF. V gene TRBV10-1 combines with J gene TRBJ2-1; no DNA is available, so the TRBD1 call from TCRdb remains unchecked. The V gene's germline CDR1 is WNHNN and CDR2 SYGVQD (reference sequence). The CDR3 spans 15 residues.

The V and J genes are TRBV9 and TRBJ2-1; TCRdb's D call, TRBD1, is unchecked because there is no DNA. The CDR3 has 16 residues. Germline V gene data show CDR1 as SGDLS and CDR2 as YYNGEE. The CDR3 sequence: CASSVVGQGGTNEQFF.

The rearrangement uses TRBV20-1 and TRBJ2-1. The CDR3 is 15 amino acids. Germline values: CDR1 DFQATT, CDR2 SNEGSKA (reference sequence). The CDR3: CSAIDSGHLYNEQFF.

V usage is TRBV7-6 and J usage is TRBJ2-1. The CDR3 consists of 12 residues. CDR1 is SGHVS, CDR2 FNYEAQ, per germline. CDR3 residues: CASSASDNEQFF.

The rearrangement uses TRBV5-6 and TRBJ1-5; the TCRdb D gene call, TRBD1, has no DNA to confirm it. There are 15 residues in the CDR3. Germline CDR1 reads SGHDT; CDR2 reads YYEEEE. The CDR3: CASSRGQFNNQPQHF.

The CDR3 sequence: CASSFTVGNSPLHF. V usage is TRBV7-2 and J usage is TRBJ1-6. CDR1 and CDR2 from the germline V gene are SGHTA and FQGNSA. This CDR3 region has 14 residues.

The V gene is TRBV11-2, the J gene TRBJ2-1; the D call of TRBD2 rests on TCRdb alone, since no DNA is present to check it. This CDR3 contains 15 residues. The V gene's germline CDR1 is SGHAT and CDR2 FQNNGV. CDR3 loop: CASSPLTGGGNEQFF.

The J gene is TRBJ1-2, the V gene TRBV11-3; no DNA is available, so the TRBD1 call from TCRdb remains unchecked. The CDR3 sequence is 15 residues long. The germline CDR1 and CDR2 sequences are SGHNT and YENEEA. This CDR3 reads CASSLPGEGVYGYTF.

This chain uses TRBV12-3 or TRBV12-4 with TRBJ2-1; the TRBD2 assignment by TCRdb is unverifiable without DNA. The CDR3 length is 15 residues. CDR3 region: CASSFLAGGRSEQFF.

V usage is TRBV6-1 and J usage is TRBJ1-1. CDR1 and CDR2 from the germline V gene are MNHNS and SASEGT. CDR3 length: 14 residues. CDR3 sequence reads: CASSVTFSGTEAFF.

The gene calls are TRBV29-1 and TRBJ2-5. Germline V gives CDR1 SQVTM, CDR2 ANQGSEA. The CDR3 runs to 12 residues. CDR3 amino acids: CSLLQHQETQYF.

The chain has TRBV5-1 and TRBJ2-1. Per germline, CDR1 SGHRS and CDR2 YFSETQ. This CDR3 contains 16 residues. The CDR3 reads CASSRLTGGPYNEQFF.

This chain connects TRBV12-3 or TRBV12-4 to TRBJ1-2; TCRdb calls TRBD1, which cannot be checked without DNA. The CDR3 is made up of 13 amino acids. The CDR3 loop reads CASRRGDSYGYTF.

The chain is built from TRBV19 and TRBJ2-7; with no DNA, the TCRdb D assignment of TRBD1 cannot be verified. Germline values: CDR1 LNHDA, CDR2 SQIVND (reference sequence). There are 15 residues in the CDR3. This chain's CDR3 is CASSKSFRTGYEQYF.

The chain has TRBV5-1 and TRBJ2-2; TCRdb's D call of TRBD2 is untestable without DNA. Germline CDR1 and CDR2: SGHRS and YFSETQ. The CDR3 has 16 residues. Here the CDR3 reads CASSPSSSGNTGELFF.

The rearrangement joins TRBV6-1 to TRBJ2-5; the D call from TCRdb, TRBD2, cannot be confirmed without DNA. Germline V gives CDR1 MNHNS, CDR2 SASEGT. CDR3 size: 11 residues. CDR3: CASRLAETQYF.

The J gene is TRBJ2-1, the V gene TRBV6-4; TCRdb picks TRBD2, but there is no DNA to check that call. The CDR3 extends over 14 amino acids. In germline, CDR1 is MRHNA, CDR2 SNTAGT. CDR3 loop: CASSDGLAGNEQFF.

The chain links TRBV12-3 or TRBV12-4 to TRBJ2-3; TCRdb gives TRBD2 as the D gene, but with no DNA this cannot be confirmed. The CDR3 is made up of 18 amino acids. The CDR3 spells CASSLFGPGPNSTDTQYF.

The genes are TRBV14 and TRBJ2-2; the TCRdb call, TRBD2, lacks DNA for checking. Germline-derived CDR1 and CDR2 are SGHDN and FVKESK. The CDR3 is 15 amino acids. The CDR3 sequence: CASSTWARRTGELFF.

This chain uses TRBV7-3 with TRBJ2-1; TCRdb returns TRBD2, unconfirmable since there is no DNA. The CDR3 extends over 12 amino acids. Germline values: CDR1 SGHTA, CDR2 FQGTGA. CDR3 residues: CASSVGPGEQFF.